The 6 T cell receptor beta chains below all came from one sample that was sequenced in a study of PD-1 blockade in classical Hodgkin lymphoma. All patients experienced relapse after autologous stem cell transplantation, and brentuximab vedotin exposure was variable. Using immunoSEQ multiplex PCR, the repertoire was profiled, and TCRdb retains in-frame clones only, with some absent. Of about 85,000 clones listed, around 90% are singletons. The specimen was peripheral blood mononuclear cells (PBMCs), collected before the second cycle of nivolumab. All receptors come from a human donor with classical Hodgkin lymphoma.

The chain links TRBV15 to TRBJ1-3, with a possible D match to TRBD1 (6 bases). Germline V gene sequence: CDR1 LNHNV, CDR2 YYDKDF (reference sequence). The length of the CDR3 is 15 residues. V was trimmed by 3 bases and J by 4 bases, leaving 13 bases between them. CDR3 amino acids: CATSSGPRGGNTIYF. The CDR3 DNA follows: TGTGCCACCAGCAGTGGTCCCAGGGGAGGAAACACCATATATTTT.

This sequence joins TRBV28 and TRBJ1-4; D unresolved. V dropped 5 bases and J dropped 3 bases, with 13 bases sitting between them. Germline CDR1 and CDR2: MDHEN and SYDVKM. The CDR3 spans 15 residues. The DNA of the CDR3 is TGTGCCAGCAGTCCAAGTGGGGTACCTAATGAAAAACTGTTTTTT. Protein sequence: CASSPSGVPNEKLFF.

J is TRBJ1-2 and V is TRBV5-1; TRBD1 aligns across 8 bases. V gave up 4 bases and J gave up 5 bases; unmatched junction bases: 13. Germline V gene data show CDR1 as SGHRS and CDR2 as YFSETQ. This CDR3 comprises 16 residues. The CDR3 DNA sequence: TGCGCCAGCAGCCCGCTGGACAGGGCACGCGTTTATGGCTACACCTTC. As protein: CASSPLDRARVYGYTF.

This clone has just one count. V usage is TRBV5-1 and J usage is TRBJ2-5, with D perhaps matching TRBD2 (6 bases). V was pared by 6 bases and J by 5 bases, with 20 bases between. CDR1 SGHRS and CDR2 YFSETQ come from the germline V gene. CDR3 length: 15 amino acids. This CDR3 is CASKGMGGRGETQYF. The CDR3 DNA reads TGCGCCAGCAAAGGAATGGGCGGGCGGGGCGAGACCCAGTACTTC. The full variable domain, in which reference TRBV5-1 and TRBJ2-5 provide the parts outside the CDR3, is KAGVTQTPRYLIKTRGQQVTLSCSPISGHRSVSWYQQTPGQGLQFLFEYFSETQRNKGNFPGRFSGRQFSNSRSEMNVSTLELGDSALYLCASKGMGGRGETQYFGPGTRLLVL.

This clone is a singleton in its sample. The rearrangement joins TRBV29-1 to TRBJ2-1, with D tentatively TRBD1 or TRBD2 (5 bases each). The CDR3 spans 13 residues. V lost 4 bases to trimming and J lost 6 bases, with 13 bases between them. Germline values: CDR1 SQVTM, CDR2 ANQGSEA. The CDR3 DNA sequence: TGCAGCGTTGTTCCGGGGCCAGGCAATGAGCAGTTCTTC. Its protein product is CSVVPGPGNEQFF.

This clone was seen once. The chain is built from TRBV7-9 and TRBJ2-7; D remains ambiguous. V was pared by 6 bases and J by 3 bases, with 6 bases between. The CDR3 spans 11 residues. Germline CDR1 is SEHNR and CDR2 is FQNEAQ (reference sequence). In DNA, the CDR3 is TGTGCCAGCAGGGACCACTACGAGCAGTACTTC. Translated: CASRDHYEQYF.